Reported below is one TCR beta chain. Its antigen remains undetermined. No base-level quality is on record; no much larger clone is a single base apart. Library preparation used 5' RACE. Sequenced using an Illumina HiSeq 2500. A second PCR of roughly 7 to 11 cycles was performed with a sample-barcoded 5' primer and a J-beta primer mix. Each TCR beta cDNA molecule received a unique molecular identifier from a template-switch 5' adaptor carrying 12 random nucleotides. At least 3 million CDR3-containing paired-end reads were obtained from each sample. First-strand cDNA was synthesized from all RNA with the Mint cDNA synthesis kit, primed by a TRBC-specific oligonucleotide. Following uracil-DNA glycosylase treatment, all cDNA underwent a first 18-cycle PCR with the universal primers M1SS and BC2_uni_R. Under the source paper's analysis protocol: Each sample was normalized by randomly selecting 1 million high-quality reads, each carrying a distinct molecular identifier. Instead of being binned into consensus sequences, reads that shared molecular identifiers were thrown out. MiTCR, with a Q25 quality threshold and the strictest error-elimination algorithm, was used for CDR3 identification, clonotype clustering and error correction. Lower-bound total TCR beta diversity was estimated with a nonparametric unseen species model using Euler transformation. TCRdb applied fastp at Q25 and MiXCR to the public reads, then kept only in-frame beta chains. Each CDR3 protein gets just one entry, which takes the most common genes and DNA from the rows behind it. TCRdb assigned the V and J calls; the authors' analysis was not used. Within this sample are a few hundred thousand distinct CDR3 sequences, with about 49% of them counted one time only. Together, the top ten hold around 53% of the sample.

CDR1 SQVTM and CDR2 ANQGSEA were looked up in the germline V gene. Inclusive of the bounding cysteine and phenylalanine, the CDR3 is 13 residues long. Solely the CDR3 DNA is kept, with 39 bases framed from the first base. The V end loses 4 bases and the J end loses 6 bases, and a stretch of 13 bases separates them. This specimen belongs to a study of blood T cells in healthy people across ages (dated by TCRdb to about 2015). As for the study more broadly: In model experiments, template switching captured about one uniquely barcoded TCR beta cDNA molecule for every two T cells. The study measured age-related changes in TCR beta repertoire diversity using deep sequencing normalized with unique cDNA molecular identifiers. Donors were grouped into four age groups: young (average approximately 15 years), middle-aged (around 39), aged (about 60) and long-lived (approximately 81). To avoid experimental bias, donors of different ages were spread randomly across the sequencing lanes. Using the same blood draw, the study looked at two additional independent replicas of 1 million unique cDNA reads for two donors, one aged 18 to 30 and the other aged 80 or older.

The full study reports these points: Because the CMV infection status of the donors was unknown, age-related changes in expanded clonotypes may potentially have been confounded. There was a strong correlation between observed TCR beta diversity and the percentage of naive T cells measured by flow cytometry. The long-lived group showed more naive CD4+ T cells, fewer expanded clones and increased TCR diversity than the aged group, suggesting age selection. Since profiling was done on bulk unsorted PBMCs, naive and antigen-experienced compartments could not be conclusively compared. Total diversity estimates from one million sequenced T cells were considered lower bounds and underestimates. As age increased, observed TCR beta diversity per million T cells dropped in a roughly linear way, and a significant reduction was already evident by age approximately 40.

The approximately 41 donors, aged about 6 to 95 years, were systemically healthy Caucasian individuals from Russia. Each donor gave about 10 milliliters of peripheral blood, drawn into EDTA-treated Vacutainer tubes. PBMCs were isolated by Ficoll-Paque density-gradient centrifugation, with at least 6 million obtained per sample. Total RNA, at least 5.5 micrograms per sample, was extracted from PBMCs with Trizol reagent. Naive CD45RAhigh/CD27high T cell percentages were measured by flow cytometry on a PBMC aliquot from every donor. The sequence derives from a man in his sixties in good health. The sample taken for sequencing was blood. In this chain, TRBV29-1 is recombined with TRBJ2-1; 6 matching bases give a weak D call of TRBD2. At the DNA level, the sequence is TGCAGCGTTGCCACGGGAGTGGGCAATGAGCAGTTCTTC. Its translation reads: CSVATGVGNEQFF.